This TCR beta chain is from a study of vaccination effects on CD4 cells after COVID-19 (dated by TCRdb to 2021 to 2024). Regarding the study in general: Two doses of either the BNT162b2 or the mRNA-1273 mRNA SARS-CoV-2 vaccine were administered to participants. In both COVID-19 convalescent patients and infection-naive vaccine recipients, the study compared SARS-CoV-2 spike-specific CD4+ TCR repertoires from before mRNA vaccination with those from after it. The full study included some 10 COVID-19 convalescent patients and several SARS-CoV-2-naive healthy vaccine recipients. In the study, cultures from other donors were sequenced using the Oncomine TCR Beta short-read assay on an Illumina iSeq 100. Study-wide conclusions, independent of this receptor: Among healthy vaccine recipients, nearly all vaccine-induced clones were SARS-CoV-2 mono-reactive, and just 1 of 255 was cross-reactive with common cold coronaviruses. Clones induced by infection and clones induced by vaccination both contracted markedly at late timepoints after vaccination, which fits with T cell responses waning over time. Limitations of the study were the small number of convalescent patients and the absence of early post-infection timepoints.

The ViraFEST assay stimulated PBMC with viral peptide pools and then used TCR sequencing to identify antigen-specific CD4+ T cell clonotypes by expansion. After around 11 days of culture, CD4+ T cells were isolated with the EasySep CD4+ T cell isolation kit. Healthy vaccine recipients had no prior SARS-CoV-2 infection, confirmed by negative nucleocapsid antibodies before and after vaccination. Each well held some 1.9 million PBMC cultured in IMDM containing about 5.5% human AB serum, 9 to 10 IU/ml IL-2 and gentamicin, along with approximately 10 ug/ml peptides. Half of the culture medium was replaced with fresh IL-2-containing medium on days 3 and 7. Each peptide stimulation condition was cultured in triplicate wells unless otherwise noted. Using Ficoll-Paque Plus gradient centrifugation, PBMC were separated from whole blood and then either used fresh or cryopreserved at -140C. The overlapping peptide pools covered the spike proteins of SARS-CoV-2 as well as those of the common cold coronaviruses HCoV-NL63, HCoV-OC43 and HCoV-229E. The QIAamp micro DNA kit was used to extract genomic DNA from the cultured CD4+ T cells.

Libraries were built with the immunoSEQ multiplex PCR assay. TCR beta CDR3 sequencing was performed on DNA from the cultured, isolated CD4+ T cells. Turning to the authors' computational methods: Non-productive TCR sequences were removed, reads were trimmed to the CDR3 region, and CDR3s of at least 7 amino acids were retained. Antigen-specific clonotypes were identified using the MANAFEST web app by comparison of expansion in peptide wells against reference cultures. To count as positive, a clone had to show expansion at FDR<0.05 compared with the reference and with all other wells, an odds ratio above 5, and a frequency above 0.1% in two replicate wells. Cross-reactive clonotypes were defined as significantly expanded in SARS-CoV-2 spike wells and in at least one common cold coronavirus spike condition. Using the stringdist R package, CDR3 similarity was measured by Levenshtein distance, and unrooted trees were constructed with ape in R 3.6.1. TCRdb re-hosts the immuneACCESS table, in-frame sequences only. Its copies lack some clones; in the studies checked, an unresolved V gene accounts for under half of them, and the cause for the rest is not known. V and J calls and clone size follow that table, whereas D and trimming were derived from the DNA. Within this sample are about 73,000 clones, with 60% to 75% of them counted one time only. The top ten clones comprise around 3.2% of the sample.

Notes on this clone: Its antigen is unknown. There are no base qualities to consult, and no much larger clone falls within one base.

Including cysteine and phenylalanine, the CDR3 has 16 amino acids. Only the CDR3 DNA stays, 48 bases, in frame from base 1. A distance of 9 bases separates the germline ends of V and J, which lose 0 bases and 0 bases respectively. CDR1 is given as SGHRS and CDR2 as YFSETQ, both from the germline V gene. Here the chain combines TRBV5-1 and TRBJ2-2; the D gene identity is not certain. The sequencing here drew on CD4+ T cells from PBMCs cultured with HCoV-NL63 spike peptides, taken before COVID-19 vaccination. What the cell subset or site label conveys for this sample: HCoV-NL63 spike overlapping peptide pool stimulation. The clonotype was recovered from a human donor who received a COVID-19 vaccine. The encoded CDR3 is CASSLEVTTNTGELFF. The nucleotides are TGCGCCAGCAGCTTGGAAGTGACAACGAACACCGGGGAGCTGTTTTTT.